This T cell receptor beta chain was found in a study of HIV-infected children after antiretroviral therapy interruption. Study details: Continuous-treatment samples came from weeks 0, 48 and 150. General study findings and limits: After treatment interruption started, naive CD4+ CDR3 overlap across time points dropped.

Treatment defined: PENTA 11 planned treatment interruption arm or continuous ART arm. Sorting from thawed PBMCs isolated naive CD4+ CD45RA+ CD45RO- T cells. This clonotype showed up many times. Its antigen remains unknown. Germline CDR1 and CDR2: SGHTA and FQGTGA. This CDR3 has 17 residues. The ends were cut back, 0 bases at V and 3 bases at J, with 14 bases in the middle. RNA-based 3' RACE libraries used unique molecular identifiers. TCRdb re-called the 3' RACE reads with MiXCR, one entry per CDR3 protein. The sample consists of approximately 95,000 distinct CDR3 sequences, approximately 6.9% of them appearing once.

Sequences were derived from CD45RA+ CD4+ T cells from PBMCs, pooled from several time points, sampled from a donor given antiretroviral therapy, either interrupted or continuous. Specified subset: naive CD4+ CD45RA+ CD45RO- T cells. This clonotype was obtained from a pool of human donors with HIV. This sequence joins TRBV7-3 and TRBJ2-2, with a possible D match to TRBD1 (6 bases). Written as DNA, the CDR3 is TGTGCCAGCAGCTTAACAGGGCAGGGGTTGTACACCGGGGAGCTGTTTTTT. This codes for CASSLTGQGLYTGELFF. The whole variable domain, remainder taken from reference TRBV7-3 and TRBJ2-2, is GAGVSQTPSNKVTEKGKYVELRCDPISGHTALYWYRQSLGQGPEFLIYFQGTGAADDSGLPNDRFFAVRPEGSVSTLKIQRTERGDSAVYLCASSLTGQGLYTGELFFGEGSRLTVL.